These 11 T cell receptor beta chains originate from one sample sequenced in a study of T cell responses to AZD1222 COVID-19 vaccine. This table comes from immunoSEQ multiplex PCR, and its TCRdb copy is limited to in-frame clones, with some not included. The table records more than 95,000 clones, about 89% of them present only once. The sequencing here drew on peripheral blood, taken 28 days after the second AZD1222 dose. The receptors were sampled from an adult who received the AZD1222 COVID-19 vaccine.

The J gene is TRBJ2-3, the V gene TRBV2; D not resolved. V lost 6 bases, J lost 0 bases, and 16 bases lay in between. The CDR3 contains 16 residues. Germline V gene data show CDR1 as SNHLY and CDR2 as FYNNEI. Here the CDR3 reads CASSETRSFSTDTQYF. The CDR3 DNA is TGTGCCAGCAGCGAAACACGGAGTTTTAGCACAGATACGCAGTATTTT.

The chain uses TRBV5-4 and TRBJ2-7; 9 bases match TRBD1. Germline CDR1 and CDR2: SGHNT and YYREEE (reference sequence). The CDR3 spans 14 residues. V shed 4 bases, J shed 2 bases, and the junction held 4 bases outside the gene matches. CDR3: CASSPGTGTYEQYF. DNA of the CDR3: TGTGCCAGCAGCCCCGGGACAGGGACCTACGAGCAGTACTTC.

The genes are TRBV6-2 or TRBV6-3 and TRBJ2-2, with D possibly being TRBD1 or TRBD2 (6 bases each). Germline lookup yields CDR1 MNHEY and CDR2 SVGEGT. The length of the CDR3 is 16 residues. V was shortened by 0 bases and J by 6 bases, with 14 bases between the two germline ends. The CDR3 coding sequence is TGTGCCAGCAGTTACTCCACGGGGGCTTTGGCCGGGGAGCTGTTTTTT. It encodes CASSYSTGALAGELFF.

The rearrangement links TRBV5-5 to TRBJ2-3; perhaps TRBD2 as D (5 bases). The CDR3 is 15 residues long. V was trimmed by 4 bases and J by 3 bases, leaving 15 bases between them. CDR1 is SGHKS and CDR2 is YYEKEE in the germline V gene (reference sequence). The CDR3 spells CASSPQRVETDTQYF. CDR3 nucleotides: TGTGCCAGCAGCCCTCAGAGGGTTGAGACAGATACGCAGTATTTT.

The chain joins TRBV4-1 to TRBJ2-3, with TRBD2 matching 9 bases. CDR1 MGHRA and CDR2 YSYEKL come from the germline V gene. The CDR3 has 14 residues. V was pared by 0 bases and J by 6 bases, with 1 base of the junction left unmatched. The CDR3 sequence: CASSQEAGGDTQYF. In DNA form, the CDR3 reads TGCGCCAGCAGCCAAGAAGCGGGGGGCGATACGCAGTATTTT.

V gene TRBV7-9 combines with J gene TRBJ2-3; D gene ambiguous. V was shortened by 1 base and J by 2 bases, with 10 bases between the two germline ends. This CDR3 is built from 15 residues. CDR1 SEHNR and CDR2 FQNEAQ come from the germline V gene (reference sequence). The CDR3 DNA follows: TGTGCCAGCAGCTTAGTCGCGCAGCCCACAGATACGCAGTATTTT. Translated: CASSLVAQPTDTQYF.

The chain joins TRBV5-8 to TRBJ2-4; D is possibly TRBD1 (5 bases). CDR3 size: 13 residues. The V end was cut by 4 bases, the J end by 8 bases, with 13 bases between. Germline lookup yields CDR1 SGHTS and CDR2 YDEGEE. The CDR3 DNA is TGTGCCAGCAGCCCCCTCCAAGGGGACATTCAGTACTTC. Amino acid sequence: CASSPLQGDIQYF.

This chain uses TRBV2 with TRBJ2-7, with 9 bases identical to TRBD1. The CDR3 sequence is 14 residues long. Germline CDR1 and CDR2: SNHLY and FYNNEI. V shed 4 bases and J 6 bases; nucleotides not matched to a gene: 7. CDR3 sequence: CASSAPGQGVEQYF. Here the CDR3 DNA reads TGTGCCAGCAGTGCTCCGGGACAGGGTGTCGAGCAGTACTTC.

The gene calls are TRBV2 and TRBJ2-3; 9 bases are a match to TRBD2. Germline CDR1 SNHLY, CDR2 FYNNEI. The CDR3 totals 16 residues. The V segment lost 5 bases and the J segment 1 base; nucleotides outside the gene matches: 7. The CDR3 bases are TGTGCCAGCAGTTATTTAGCGGGGGAGGGCACAGATACGCAGTATTTT. It specifies CASSYLAGEGTDTQYF. The entire variable domain, with the rest obtained from reference TRBV2 and TRBJ2-3, is as follows: EPEVTQTPSHQVTQMGQEVILRCVPISNHLYFYWYRQILGQKVEFLVSFYNNEISEKSEIFDDQFSVERPDGSNFTLKIRSTKLEDSAMYFCASSYLAGEGTDTQYFGPGTRLTVL.

The chain has TRBV2 and TRBJ2-3; TRBD1 matches 9 bases. The trim removed 6 bases at V and 2 bases at J, leaving 3 bases unmatched. The CDR3 totals 14 residues. Germline V gene data show CDR1 as SNHLY and CDR2 as FYNNEI. The CDR3 reads CASRTGGNTDTQYF. In nucleotides, the CDR3 is TGTGCCAGCAGGACAGGGGGAAACACAGATACGCAGTATTTT.

V and J are TRBV29-1 and TRBJ1-2; a weak D match, TRBD1 (5 bases). Trimming left V 6 bases short and J 3 bases short, with 11 bases between. This CDR3 contains 12 residues. The germline gives CDR1 SQVTM, CDR2 ANQGSEA. CDR3 protein: CSVNRLHYGYTF. The CDR3, as DNA: TGCAGCGTAAACAGGCTCCACTATGGCTACACCTTC.